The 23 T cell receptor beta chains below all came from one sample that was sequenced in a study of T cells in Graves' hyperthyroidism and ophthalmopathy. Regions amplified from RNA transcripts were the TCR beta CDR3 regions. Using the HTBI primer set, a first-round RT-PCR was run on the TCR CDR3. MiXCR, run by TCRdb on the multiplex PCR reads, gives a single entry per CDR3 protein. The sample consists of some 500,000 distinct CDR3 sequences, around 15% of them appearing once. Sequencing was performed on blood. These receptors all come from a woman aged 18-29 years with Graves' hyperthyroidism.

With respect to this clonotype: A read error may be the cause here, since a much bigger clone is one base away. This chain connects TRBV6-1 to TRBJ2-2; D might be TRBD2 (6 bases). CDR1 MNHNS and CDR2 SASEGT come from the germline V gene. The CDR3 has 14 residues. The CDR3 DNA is TGTGCCAGCTGCAGGACCCTCCGGGGCGGGGAGCTGCTTTTT. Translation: CASCRTLRGGELLF.

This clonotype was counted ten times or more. The CDR3 DNA follows: TGTGCCAGTACCCAGGACAGGGGGAACTATGGCTACACCTTC. Translation: CASTQDRGNYGYTF. The genes are TRBV19 and TRBJ1-2, with 10 bases matching TRBD1. With 7 bases clipped from V and 2 bases from J, the junction kept 4 bases outside the gene matches. The CDR3 loop spans 14 amino acids. Germline V gives CDR1 LNHDA, CDR2 SQIVND (reference sequence).

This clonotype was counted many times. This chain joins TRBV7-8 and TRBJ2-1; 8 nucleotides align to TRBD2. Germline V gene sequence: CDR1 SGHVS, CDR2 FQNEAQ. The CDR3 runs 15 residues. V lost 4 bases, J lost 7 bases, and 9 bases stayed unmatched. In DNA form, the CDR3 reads TGTGCCAGCAGCTGGGAGCGGGAGATACATAATGAGCAGTTCTTC. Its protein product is CASSWEREIHNEQFF.

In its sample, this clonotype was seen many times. CDR3 nucleotides: TGTGCCAGCAGTTTATTGGGTGGGGGAGGCGAGCAGTACTTC. This codes for CASSLLGGGGEQYF. V and J are TRBV12-3 or TRBV12-4 and TRBJ2-7, with a weak D call TRBD2 (6 bases). The CDR3 sequence is 14 residues long. V lost 2 bases to trimming and J lost 6 bases, with 14 bases between them.

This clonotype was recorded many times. CDR3 DNA sequence: TGTGCCAGCAGCGCGAGACTAGCGGGAGGGTCACCAACGGGTGAGCAGTTCTTC. It codes for CASSARLAGGSPTGEQFF. This chain connects TRBV7-8 to TRBJ2-1; 14 positions match TRBD2. Germline-derived CDR1 and CDR2 are SGHVS and FQNEAQ. The CDR3 runs to 18 residues. V lost 5 bases, J lost 9 bases, and 15 bases stayed unmatched.

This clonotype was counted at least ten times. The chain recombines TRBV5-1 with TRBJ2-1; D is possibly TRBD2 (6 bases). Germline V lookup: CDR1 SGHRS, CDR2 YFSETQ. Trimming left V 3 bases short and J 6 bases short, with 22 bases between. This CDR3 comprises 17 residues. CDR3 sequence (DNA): TGCGCCAGCAGCTCAATCCTAGCGTCTGCCGGGGGCAATGAGCAGTTCTTC. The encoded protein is CASSSILASAGGNEQFF.

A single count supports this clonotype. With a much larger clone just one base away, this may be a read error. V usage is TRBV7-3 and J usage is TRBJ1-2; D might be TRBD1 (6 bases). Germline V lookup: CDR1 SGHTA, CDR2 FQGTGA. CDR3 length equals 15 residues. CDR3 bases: TGTGCCAGCAGCTTTTCAAGGGGGGCGCTCTATGGCTACAGCTTC. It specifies CASSFSRGALYGYSF.

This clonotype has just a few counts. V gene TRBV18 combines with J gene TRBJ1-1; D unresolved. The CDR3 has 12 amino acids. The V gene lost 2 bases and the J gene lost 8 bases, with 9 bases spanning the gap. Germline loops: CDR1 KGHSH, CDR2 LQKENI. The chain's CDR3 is CASSPGDPEAFF. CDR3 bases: TGTGCCAGCTCACCAGGGGATCCAGAAGCTTTCTTT.

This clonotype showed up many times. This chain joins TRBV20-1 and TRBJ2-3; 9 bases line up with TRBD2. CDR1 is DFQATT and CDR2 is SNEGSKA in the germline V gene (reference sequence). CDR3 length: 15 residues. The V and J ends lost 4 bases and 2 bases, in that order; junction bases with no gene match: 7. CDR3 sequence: CSATTGTSPTDTQYF. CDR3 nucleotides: TGCAGTGCTACCACCGGGACTAGCCCCACAGATACGCAGTATTTT.

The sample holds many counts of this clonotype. The CDR3 nucleotides read TGCAGTGTTACGAGACTAGCCGAAGCCAAAAACATTCAGTACTTC. Translation: CSVTRLAEAKNIQYF. The chain employs TRBV20-1 and TRBJ2-4, with 7 bases matching TRBD2. The V and J ends lost 7 bases and 0 bases, in that order; junction bases with no gene match: 9. Per the germline V gene, CDR1 is DFQATT and CDR2 is SNEGSKA (reference sequence). The CDR3 runs 15 residues.

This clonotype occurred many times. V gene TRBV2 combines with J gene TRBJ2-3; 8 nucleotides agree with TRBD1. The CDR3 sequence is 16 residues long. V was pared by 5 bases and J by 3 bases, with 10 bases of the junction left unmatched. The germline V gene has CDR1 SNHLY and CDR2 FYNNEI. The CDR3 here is CASSPIGTGKTDTQYF. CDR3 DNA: TGTGCCAGCAGTCCAATAGGGACAGGTAAAACAGATACGCAGTATTTT.

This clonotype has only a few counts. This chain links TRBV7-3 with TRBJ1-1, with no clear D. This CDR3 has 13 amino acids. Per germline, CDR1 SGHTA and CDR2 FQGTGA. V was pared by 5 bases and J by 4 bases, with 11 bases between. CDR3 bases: TGTGCCAGCAGCCCCCCTACTGTCACTGAAGCTTTCTTT. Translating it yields CASSPPTVTEAFF.

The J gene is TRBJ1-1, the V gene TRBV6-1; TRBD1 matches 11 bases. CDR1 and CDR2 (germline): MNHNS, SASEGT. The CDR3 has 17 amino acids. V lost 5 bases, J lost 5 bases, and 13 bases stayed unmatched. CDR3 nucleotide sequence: TGTGCCAGCAGTTGGATTCGGACAGGGGGCGATTGGACTGAAGCTTTCTTT. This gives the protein CASSWIRTGGDWTEAFF.

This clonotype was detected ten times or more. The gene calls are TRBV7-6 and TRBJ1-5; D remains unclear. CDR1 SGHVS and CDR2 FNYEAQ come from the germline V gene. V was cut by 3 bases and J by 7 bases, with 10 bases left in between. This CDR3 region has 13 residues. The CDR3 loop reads CASSFSPIQPQHF. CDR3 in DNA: TGTGCCAGCAGCTTCAGCCCTATCCAGCCCCAGCATTTT.

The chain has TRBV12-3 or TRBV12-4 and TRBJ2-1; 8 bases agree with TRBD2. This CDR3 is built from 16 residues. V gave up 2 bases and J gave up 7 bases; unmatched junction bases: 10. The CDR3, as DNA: TGTGCCAGCAGTTTATGGGGACTAGGGTTCACTAATGAGCAGTTCTTC. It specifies CASSLWGLGFTNEQFF.

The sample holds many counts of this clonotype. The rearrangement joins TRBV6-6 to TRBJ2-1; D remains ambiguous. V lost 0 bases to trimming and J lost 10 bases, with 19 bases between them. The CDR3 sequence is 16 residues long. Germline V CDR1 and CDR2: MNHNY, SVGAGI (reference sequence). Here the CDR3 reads CASSYSDGVGPGEQFF. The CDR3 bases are TGTGCCAGCAGTTACTCGGACGGAGTGGGTCCTGGGGAGCAGTTCTTC.

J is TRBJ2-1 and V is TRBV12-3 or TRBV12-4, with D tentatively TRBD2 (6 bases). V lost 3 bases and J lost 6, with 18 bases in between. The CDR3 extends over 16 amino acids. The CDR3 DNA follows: TGTGCCAGCAGTTTTGCCGGGAGATTTGTTAGCAATGAGCAGTTCTTC. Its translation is CASSFAGRFVSNEQFF.

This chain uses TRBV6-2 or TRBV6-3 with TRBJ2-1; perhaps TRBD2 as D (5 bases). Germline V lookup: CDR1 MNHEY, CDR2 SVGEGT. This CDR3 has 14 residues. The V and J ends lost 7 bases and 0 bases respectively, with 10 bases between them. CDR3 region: CASIPRGSYNEQFF. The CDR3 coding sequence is TGTGCCAGCATCCCACGGGGCTCCTACAATGAGCAGTTCTTC.

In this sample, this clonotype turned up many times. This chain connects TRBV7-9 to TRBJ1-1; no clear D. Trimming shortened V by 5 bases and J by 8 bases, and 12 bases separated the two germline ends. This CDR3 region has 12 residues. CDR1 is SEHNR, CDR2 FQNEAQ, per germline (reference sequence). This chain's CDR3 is CASSKDGAEAFF. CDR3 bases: TGTGCCAGCAGCAAAGACGGAGCCGAAGCTTTCTTT.

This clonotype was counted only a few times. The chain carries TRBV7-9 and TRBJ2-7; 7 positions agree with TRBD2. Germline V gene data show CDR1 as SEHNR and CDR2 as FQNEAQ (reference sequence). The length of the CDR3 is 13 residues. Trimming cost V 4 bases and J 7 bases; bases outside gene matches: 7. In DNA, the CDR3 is TGTGCCAGCAGCTCCCGGGGAGCGGGAGAGCAGTACTTC. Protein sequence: CASSSRGAGEQYF. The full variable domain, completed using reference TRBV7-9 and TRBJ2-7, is DTGVSQNPRHKITKRGQNVTFRCDPISEHNRLYWYRQTLGQGPEFLTYFQNEAQLEKSRLLSDRFSAERPKGSFSTLEIQRTEQGDSAMYLCASSSRGAGEQYFGPGTRLTVT.

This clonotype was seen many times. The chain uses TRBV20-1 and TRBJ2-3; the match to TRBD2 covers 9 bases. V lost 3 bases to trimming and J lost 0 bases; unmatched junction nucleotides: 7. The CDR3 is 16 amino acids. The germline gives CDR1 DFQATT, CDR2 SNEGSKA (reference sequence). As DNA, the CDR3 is TGCAGTGCTAGCAATAGACTAGCGGAGAGCACAGATACGCAGTATTTT. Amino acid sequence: CSASNRLAESTDTQYF.

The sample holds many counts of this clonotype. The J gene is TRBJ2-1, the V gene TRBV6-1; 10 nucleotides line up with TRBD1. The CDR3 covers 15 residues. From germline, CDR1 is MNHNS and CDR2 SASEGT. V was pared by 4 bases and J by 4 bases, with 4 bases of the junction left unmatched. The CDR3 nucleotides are TGTGCCAGCAGTGGGGACAGGGGAGGGTACAATGAGCAGTTCTTC. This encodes CASSGDRGGYNEQFF.

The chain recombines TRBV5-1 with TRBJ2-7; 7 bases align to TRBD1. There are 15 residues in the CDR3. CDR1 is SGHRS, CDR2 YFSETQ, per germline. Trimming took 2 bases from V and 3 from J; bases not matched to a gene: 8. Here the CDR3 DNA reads TGCGCCAGCAGCTTCGAGACAGGGCGTCTCTACGAGCAGTACTTC. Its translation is CASSFETGRLYEQYF. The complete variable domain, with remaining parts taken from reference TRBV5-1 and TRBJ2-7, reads KAGVTQTPRYLIKTRGQQVTLSCSPISGHRSVSWYQQTPGQGLQFLFEYFSETQRNKGNFPGRFSGRQFSNSRSEMNVSTLELGDSALYLCASSFETGRLYEQYFGPGTRLTVT.